Listed here are 20 T cell receptor beta chains from one sample, sequenced in a study of neurological immune-mediated disorders. From the 5' RACE reads, TCRdb called clonotypes with MiXCR, one entry per CDR3 protein. The sample yields about 59,000 distinct CDR3 sequences, more than 20% seen once. Time point described: technical triplicate 2. The sample was PBMCs. These receptors all come from a man aged 55 to 69 with HTLV-1-associated myelopathy (HAM/TSP).

This clonotype was seen at least ten times. V is TRBV5-1 and J is TRBJ1-6; D is uncertain. The CDR3 loop spans 16 amino acids. CDR1 is SGHRS, CDR2 YFSETQ, per germline. Trimming pared 0 bases from V and 7 bases from J, leaving 14 bases between. CDR3 nucleotides: TGCGCCAGCAGCTTGGATGAAATGGGCCCCAATTCACCCCTCCACTTT. Residues: CASSLDEMGPNSPLHF.

The table lists this clonotype with many counts. The chain recombines TRBV10-3 with TRBJ1-5; D call uncertain. V lost 4 bases to trimming and J lost 0 bases, with 7 bases between them. CDR3 length: 14 residues. Germline V gene data show CDR1 as ENHRY and CDR2 as SYGVKD. CDR3 coding DNA: TGTGCCATCAGTGTGGAGTATAGCAATCAGCCCCAGCATTTT. Translation: CAISVEYSNQPQHF.

By share of the sample, this clonotype is medium-sized (0.01 to 0.1%). The CDR3, as DNA: TGTGCCAGCAGCTTACCCGGGGGCAGGGGAACCGGGGAGCTGTTTTTT. Translation: CASSLPGGRGTGELFF. The chain is built from TRBV7-9 and TRBJ2-2; D is tentatively TRBD1 or TRBD2 (6 bases each). CDR1 and CDR2 (germline): SEHNR, FQNEAQ (reference sequence). The CDR3 totals 16 residues. The V end lost 2 bases, the J end lost 5 bases, and 15 bases lay between the germline ends.

This clonotype was picked up one time. The V call is TRBV2, the J call TRBJ1-4; D not certain. The V gene lost 4 bases and the J gene lost 2 bases, with 11 bases spanning the gap. CDR1 is SNHLY and CDR2 is FYNNEI in the germline V gene. The CDR3 length is 15 residues. CDR3 loop: CASSAEVATNEKLFF. CDR3 coding DNA: TGTGCCAGCAGTGCCGAAGTTGCCACTAATGAAAAACTGTTTTTT.

This clonotype was observed at least ten times. This rearrangement joins TRBV5-6 to TRBJ2-7; 7 bases line up with TRBD2. Germline loops: CDR1 SGHDT, CDR2 YYEEEE. The CDR3 is 13 residues long. Trimming removed 3 bases from V and 2 bases from J; junction bases left unmatched: 2. CDR3 loop: CASSSSGTYEQYF. In nucleotides, the CDR3 is TGTGCCAGCAGCTCTAGCGGAACCTACGAGCAGTACTTC.

In this sample, this clonotype turned up many times. CDR3 amino acids: CASSPRQGRGETQYF. In nucleotides, the CDR3 is TGTGCCAGCTCCCCCCGACAGGGGAGGGGAGAGACCCAGTACTTC. The V call is TRBV18, the J call TRBJ2-5; D perhaps matches TRBD1 (8 bases). This CDR3 has 15 amino acids. The V and J ends lost 6 bases and 4 bases respectively, with 18 bases between them. CDR1 and CDR2 (germline): KGHSH, LQKENI.

This clonotype has more than one count but fewer than ten. This may be a read error, as it is one base from a much larger clone. The genes are TRBV20-1 and TRBJ2-3, with 11 bases aligning to TRBD2. Germline trimming cut 1 base from V and 5 bases from J; bases unmatched to any gene: 5. The CDR3 covers 15 residues. The germline V gene encodes CDR1 DFQATT and CDR2 SNEGSKA (reference sequence). The CDR3 bases are TGCAGTGCTAGAGTTAGCGGGAGGGAGAAAGATACGCAGTATTTT. It translates to CSARVSGREKDTQYF.

About this clonotype itself: This clone may be a read error of a much larger clone one base away. V gene TRBV28 combines with J gene TRBJ2-1; tentatively, D is TRBD1 (6 bases). This CDR3 spans 14 amino acids. V lost 8 bases and J 0 bases, leaving 11 bases between the germline ends. Germline V lookup: CDR1 MDHEN, CDR2 SYDVKM. The CDR3 DNA reads as TGTGCCAGCGAGGGGGACACCTCCTACAATGAGCAGTTCTTC. Its translation is CASEGDTSYNEQFF.

A few counts support this clonotype. The V call is TRBV10-3, the J call TRBJ2-3; TRBD2 is a possible D gene (6 bases). The CDR3 length is 13 residues. Germline V CDR1 and CDR2: ENHRY, SYGVKD. V was trimmed by 4 bases and J by 3 bases, leaving 8 bases between them. The CDR3 loop is CAISGGETDTQYF. Written as DNA, the CDR3 is TGTGCCATCAGTGGGGGGGAAACAGATACGCAGTATTTT.

This clonotype was observed many times. One end of the junction is discordant with germline, which a read error may explain. The chain uses TRBV7-3 and TRBJ2-1, with 9 bases aligning to TRBD1. This CDR3 comprises 16 residues. Germline lookup yields CDR1 SGHTA and CDR2 FQGTGA. CDR3 bases: TGTGCCAGCAGCCCGAACTCCGGGACAGGGATCTATGAGCAGTTTTTC. Amino acid sequence: CASSPNSGTGIYEQFF.

To note about this clonotype: At one boundary the junction diverges from the germline segment, which might be a read error. The rearrangement joins TRBV7-9 to TRBJ1-1, with no clear D. CDR1 and CDR2 from the germline V gene are SEHNR and FQNEAQ (reference sequence). The CDR3 length is 12 residues. The CDR3: CASSLEQRHALF. In DNA, the CDR3 is TGTGCCAGCAGCTTAGAGCAACGACATGCCCTATTT.

This clonotype is judged medium-sized. The chain uses TRBV11-2 and TRBJ2-5, with 7 bases fitting TRBD2. Germline V gene data show CDR1 as SGHAT and CDR2 as FQNNGV. The CDR3 covers 16 residues. V dropped 5 bases and J dropped 5; count of bases not matched to a gene: 14. The CDR3 is CASSQDEGGAWETQYF. The CDR3 bases are TGTGCCAGCAGCCAAGACGAGGGAGGGGCGTGGGAGACCCAGTACTTC.

About this clonotype: At one end, the junction sequence differs from germline, possibly due to a read error. This chain connects TRBV10-3 to TRBJ2-2; 12 bases align to TRBD1. This CDR3 is 13 amino acids long. Germline CDR1 reads ENHRY; CDR2 reads SYGVKD. CDR3: CAIMGQGADGELF. Written as DNA, the CDR3 is TGTGCCATCATGGGACAGGGGGCCGACGGGGAGCTATTT.

The table lists this clonotype with many counts. The chain carries TRBV25-1 and TRBJ1-6; no clear D. The CDR3 is 13 amino acids. Germline-derived CDR1 and CDR2 are MGHDK and SYGVNS. V lost 3 bases and J lost 6, with 6 bases in between. DNA for the CDR3: TGTGCCAGCAGTGACACCTCTAATTCACCCCTCCACTTT. It encodes CASSDTSNSPLHF.

Ten or more counts support this clonotype. This sequence joins TRBV30 and TRBJ1-1, with D tentatively TRBD1 (5 bases). Germline V lookup: CDR1 GTSNPN, CDR2 SVGIG (reference sequence). The CDR3 loop spans 15 amino acids. Trimming removed 4 bases from V and 5 bases from J, with 20 bases in between. The CDR3, as DNA: TGTGCCTGGACGAAGGGGCCCTACCCAGGGACTGAAGCTTTCTTT. This encodes CAWTKGPYPGTEAFF. Filled out from reference TRBV30 and TRBJ1-1, the complete variable domain reads SQTIHQWPATLVQPVGSPLSLECTVEGTSNPNLYWYRQAAGRGLQLLFYSVGIGQISSEVPQNLSASRPQDRQFILSSKKLLLSDSGFYLCAWTKGPYPGTEAFFGQGTRLTVV.

This clonotype was seen at least ten times. This chain joins TRBV29-1 and TRBJ2-7; D is perhaps TRBD1 or TRBD2 (5 bases each). This CDR3 is 13 amino acids long. The ends were cut back, 3 bases at V and 5 bases at J, with 14 bases in the middle. CDR1 and CDR2 from the germline V gene are SQVTM and ANQGSEA. The CDR3 here is CSVDGRGPHEQYF. The CDR3 DNA sequence: TGCAGCGTTGATGGTCGGGGACCCCACGAGCAGTACTTC.

This clonotype was seen a handful of times. This chain uses TRBV20-1 with TRBJ2-1, with D perhaps given as TRBD1 or TRBD2 (5 bases each). Germline V gives CDR1 DFQATT, CDR2 SNEGSKA (reference sequence). Deletions cut 0 bases from V and 9 bases from J, with 15 bases between. CDR3 length equals 14 residues. This CDR3 is CSAREWGSGFEQFF. In DNA form, the CDR3 reads TGCAGTGCTAGAGAGTGGGGGTCGGGGTTTGAGCAGTTCTTC.

Note on this clonotype: One end of the junction varies from germline; a read error may be responsible. The chain joins TRBV27 to TRBJ1-1; no definite D call. CDR3 size: 15 residues. CDR1 is MNHEY, CDR2 SMNVEV, per germline (reference sequence). The CDR3 DNA follows: TGTGCCAGCAGCTTGGATGGGCACTCGAACACTGAAGCTTTATTT. This gives the protein CASSLDGHSNTEALF.

CDR3 residues: CASSLDRTGKAEAFF. The CDR3 DNA reads TGCGCCAGCAGCTTGGACCGTACAGGGAAGGCTGAAGCTTTCTTT. The chain is built from TRBV5-1 and TRBJ1-1; possibly TRBD1 for D (6 bases). The CDR3 is 15 amino acids. CDR1 SGHRS and CDR2 YFSETQ come from the germline V gene. The V end was cut by 0 bases, the J end by 6 bases, with 15 bases between.

This chain uses TRBV5-1 with TRBJ2-1; 8 nucleotides line up with TRBD2. The CDR3 covers 18 residues. CDR1 and CDR2 from the germline V gene are SGHRS and YFSETQ. V lost 2 bases, J lost 0 bases, and 10 bases stayed unmatched. The CDR3 DNA reads as TGCGCCAGCAGCTTCTTAAGCGGGAGTCCGAGCTCCTACAATGAGCAGTTCTTC. This sequence encodes CASSFLSGSPSSYNEQFF.